This T cell receptor beta chain was documented in a study of vaccination effects on CD4 cells after COVID-19. CDR3 size: 14 residues. Trimming shortened V by 1 base and J by 6 bases, and 13 bases separated the two germline ends. Germline V gives CDR1 SGDLS, CDR2 YYNGEE. Remarks on this clone: The antigen remains unidentified.

With the ViraFEST assay, the study expanded antigen-specific CD4+ T cells using viral peptide pools, then sequenced them. After about 10 days in culture, the CD4+ T cells were isolated. The cohort was immunized with two doses of either the BNT162b2 or mRNA-1273 vaccine. Generated by immunoSEQ multiplex PCR, the TCRdb table keeps only in-frame clones and is missing some. The sample has roughly 71,000 clones, roughly four fifths seen once. The source of this sequence is a human donor who received a COVID-19 vaccine. Source: CD4+ T cells from PBMCs cultured with HCoV-229E spike peptides, taken after COVID-19 vaccination. The chain couples TRBV9 to TRBJ1-2, with TRBD1 as a possible D gene (5 bases). CDR3 sequence (DNA): TGTGCCAGCAGCGTACTCGACAGCTTGGATGGCTACACCTTC. Protein product: CASSVLDSLDGYTF. Supplemented by reference TRBV9 and TRBJ1-2, the full variable domain reads DSGVTQTPKHLITATGQRVTLRCSPRSGDLSVYWYQQSLDQGLQFLIQYYNGEERAKGNILERFSAQQFPDLHSELNLSSLELGDSALYFCASSVLDSLDGYTFGSGTRLTVV.